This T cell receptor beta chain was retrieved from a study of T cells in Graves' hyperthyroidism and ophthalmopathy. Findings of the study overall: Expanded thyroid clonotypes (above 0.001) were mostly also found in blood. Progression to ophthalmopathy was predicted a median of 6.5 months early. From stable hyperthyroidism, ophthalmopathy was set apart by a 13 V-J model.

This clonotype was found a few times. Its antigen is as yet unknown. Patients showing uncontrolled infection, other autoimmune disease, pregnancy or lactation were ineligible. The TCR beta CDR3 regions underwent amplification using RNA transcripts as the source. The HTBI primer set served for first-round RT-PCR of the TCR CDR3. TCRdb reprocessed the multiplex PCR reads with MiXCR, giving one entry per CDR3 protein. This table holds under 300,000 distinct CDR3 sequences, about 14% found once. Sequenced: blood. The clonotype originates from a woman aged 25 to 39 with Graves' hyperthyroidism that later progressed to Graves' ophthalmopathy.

The CDR3 loop reads CASRGTTATVETQYF. Written as DNA, the CDR3 is TGTGCCAGCAGGGGAACGACAGCCACGGTGGAGACCCAGTACTTC. The rearrangement links TRBV6-2 or TRBV6-3 to TRBJ2-5; a possible D gene is TRBD1 (5 bases). The germline gives CDR1 MNHEY, CDR2 SVGEGT. This CDR3 has 15 amino acids. The ends were cut back, 6 bases at V and 5 bases at J, with 19 bases in the middle.